The 2 T cell receptor beta chains presented below share a single source sample, sequenced in a study of blood T cell repertoires in COVID-19. Libraries were prepared by immunoSEQ multiplex PCR; TCRdb keeps only in-frame clonotypes and omits some of them. The table lists more than 150,000 clones, about four fifths of them singletons, with more than 10% in the top ten. The sample comprised peripheral blood. The receptors originated from a woman at least 80 years old with COVID-19, enrolled during active disease.

The chain employs TRBV2 and TRBJ1-3, with D uncertain. Germline CDR1 SNHLY, CDR2 FYNNEI. This CDR3 is 14 amino acids long. V lost 3 bases and J 2 bases, leaving 8 bases between the germline ends. The CDR3 protein is CASSDSRAGNTIYF. The CDR3 bases are TGTGCCAGCAGTGACTCCCGTGCTGGAAACACCATATATTTT.

This chain links TRBV19 with TRBJ1-5, with D unclear. CDR3 length equals 13 residues. Deletions cut 0 bases from V and 6 bases from J, with 6 bases between. CDR1 is LNHDA and CDR2 is SQIVND in the germline V gene (reference sequence). CDR3 sequence: CASSIDPGQPQHF. CDR3 coding DNA: TGTGCCAGTAGTATAGATCCGGGTCAGCCCCAGCATTTT.